Below are 27 T cell receptor beta chains sequenced from a single sample in a study of control samples from healthy donors and cancer patients. The data were produced by immunoSEQ multiplex PCR, yet TCRdb's version contains in-frame clones alone and is incomplete. The table includes over 200,000 clones, around 79% detected once. The source material was PBMCs. These receptors were obtained from a woman aged 55-70 years with lung cancer.

This clone was seen once. The chain carries TRBV19 and TRBJ2-3, with D possibly being TRBD1 (8 bases). The V and J ends lost 6 bases and 5 bases respectively, with 15 bases between them. Germline V CDR1 and CDR2: LNHDA, SQIVND (reference sequence). The CDR3 totals 14 residues. CDR3 sequence (DNA): TGTGCCAGTAGAACAACAGGGGGGGTAGATACGCAGTATTTT. Translation: CASRTTGGVDTQYF.

This clone was detected once. The rearrangement joins TRBV5-1 to TRBJ2-7; 8 bases agree with TRBD1. The CDR3 loop spans 16 amino acids. With 4 bases clipped from V and 2 bases from J, the junction kept 11 bases outside the gene matches. Germline V gives CDR1 SGHRS, CDR2 YFSETQ. In DNA form, the CDR3 reads TGCGCCAGCAGCCCCGGCGGGCAGGGGGCGACCTACGAGCAGTACTTC. Translation gives CASSPGGQGATYEQYF.

V is TRBV7-8 and J is TRBJ2-3; D call uncertain. Germline loops: CDR1 SGHVS, CDR2 FQNEAQ. The CDR3 is 15 amino acids. V was clipped by 7 bases and J by 2 bases, with 16 bases between them. The CDR3 DNA reads as TGTGCCAGCATTCTAATGGGTCTACACACAGATACGCAGTATTTT. Translating gives CASILMGLHTDTQYF.

The rearrangement links TRBV10-1 to TRBJ2-1; TRBD1 matches 8 bases. This CDR3 is 17 amino acids long. Germline loops: CDR1 WNHNN, CDR2 SYGVQD (reference sequence). The V gene end was trimmed by 3 bases and the J gene end by 12 bases; junction bases not matched to a gene: 19. CDR3 nucleotides: TGCGCCAGCAGTGATAGGGCGACAGGGGATGCTAGGGGGAGGCAGTTCTTC. It translates to CASSDRATGDARGRQFF.

V is TRBV3-1 (or the pseudogene TRBV3-2) and J is TRBJ2-7, with a weak D call TRBD2 (6 bases). This CDR3 contains 16 residues. The ends were cut back, 4 bases at V and 4 bases at J, with 20 bases in the middle. Germline V gives CDR1 LGHDT, CDR2 YNNKEL (reference sequence). The CDR3 bases are TGTGCCAGCAGCCCCGGAGGGACTCCCTTGAGGTACGAGCAGTACTTC. Its protein product is CASSPGGTPLRYEQYF.

The chain joins TRBV5-1 to TRBJ2-7; possibly TRBD2 for D (5 bases). Germline V gene lookup returns CDR1 SGHRS and CDR2 YFSETQ. V was shortened by 0 bases and J by 5 bases, with 12 bases between the two germline ends. This CDR3 comprises 14 residues. CDR3 in amino acids: CASSLAVGSHEQYF. The CDR3 bases are TGCGCCAGCAGCTTGGCCGTGGGGAGCCACGAGCAGTACTTC.

In its sample, this clone was seen once. The CDR3: CASSFWGLAAYEQYF. CDR3 DNA sequence: TGTGCCAGCAGCTTCTGGGGACTAGCGGCCTACGAGCAGTACTTC. V gene TRBV5-6 combines with J gene TRBJ2-7, with 11 bases matching TRBD2. Trimming removed 2 bases from V and 2 bases from J; junction bases left unmatched: 3. The V gene's germline CDR1 is SGHDT and CDR2 YYEEEE. This CDR3 spans 15 amino acids.

The chain recombines TRBV5-1 with TRBJ1-1; 10 bases are a match to TRBD1. J lost 4 bases, V lost 4 bases, and 4 bases had no gene match. Germline loops: CDR1 SGHRS, CDR2 YFSETQ. This CDR3 comprises 14 residues. In DNA, the CDR3 is TGCGCCAGCAGCCCCTGGACAGGGGGCACTGAAGCTTTCTTT. Its translation is CASSPWTGGTEAFF.

The rearrangement links TRBV7-2 to TRBJ2-1; TRBD1 might be the D (6 bases). The CDR3 is 14 residues long. Germline CDR1 and CDR2: SGHTA and FQGNSA. Trimming removed 1 base from V and 6 bases from J, with 10 bases in between. CDR3 nucleotides: TGTGCCAGCAGCTTAGACAGGGCTAGCAATGAGCAGTTCTTC. Its protein is CASSLDRASNEQFF. Supplemented by reference TRBV7-2 and TRBJ2-1, the full variable domain reads GAGVSQSPSNKVTEKGKDVELRCDPISGHTALYWYRQSLGQGLEFLIYFQGNSAPDKSGLPSDRFSAERTGGSVSTLTIQRTQQEDSAVYLCASSLDRASNEQFFGPGTRLTVL.

DNA of the CDR3: TGTGCCAGCAGCACCCATGGAGGTGACTCCTACGAGCAGTACTTC. It encodes CASSTHGGDSYEQYF. The rearrangement joins TRBV5-5 to TRBJ2-7; D possibly corresponds to TRBD2 (5 bases). The CDR3 is made up of 15 amino acids. Deletions cut 4 bases from V and 0 bases from J, with 14 bases between. CDR1 is SGHKS and CDR2 is YYEKEE in the germline V gene (reference sequence).

This clone showed up just a few times. At the DNA level, this CDR3 is encoded by other sequences in the same sample as well. The chain employs TRBV18 and TRBJ2-3; D unclear. Germline V lookup: CDR1 KGHSH, CDR2 LQKENI. The CDR3 loop spans 12 amino acids. Trimming took off 6 bases at V and 0 bases at J, with 4 bases between the two ends. The CDR3 DNA follows: TGTGCCAGCTCCCTTAGCACAGATACGCAGTATTTT. It is translated as CASSLSTDTQYF.

In its sample, this clone was seen once. The genes are TRBV2 and TRBJ1-5, with unresolved D. The CDR3 totals 16 residues. Trimming left V 3 bases short and J 2 bases short, with 14 bases between. CDR1 and CDR2 from the germline V gene are SNHLY and FYNNEI. The DNA for the CDR3 is TGTGCCAGCAGTGACCCCAGAGACCCGGGCAATCAGCCCCAGCATTTT. It yields the protein CASSDPRDPGNQPQHF.

The genes are TRBV28 and TRBJ1-1, with unresolved D. The CDR3 sequence is 12 residues long. Germline values: CDR1 MDHEN, CDR2 SYDVKM. V lost 4 bases to trimming and J lost 5 bases, with 8 bases between them. The CDR3 coding sequence is TGTGCCAGCAGTTCCGTGGGGACTGAAGCTTTCTTT. This sequence encodes CASSSVGTEAFF. The variable domain in full, completed from reference TRBV28 and TRBJ1-1, reads DVKVTQSSRYLVKRTGEKVFLECVQDMDHENMFWYRQDPGLGLRLIYFSYDVKMKEKGDIPEGYSVSREKKERFSLILESASTNQTSMYLCASSSVGTEAFFGQGTRLTVV.

As for this clone: The germline gene is not matched at one end of the junction; a read error may be the cause. The J gene is TRBJ2-3, the V gene TRBV9, with 9 bases that match TRBD1. Looked up from germline, CDR1 is SGDLS and CDR2 is YYNGEE. CDR3 size: 12 residues. The CDR3 loop reads CASSSPGQGPIF. In DNA, the CDR3 is TGTGCCAGCAGCTCACCGGGACAGGGACCCATTTTT. The entire variable domain, with the rest obtained from reference TRBV9 and TRBJ2-3, is as follows: DSGVTQTPKHLITATGQRVTLRCSPRSGDLSVYWYQQSLDQGLQFLIQYYNGEERAKGNILERFSAQQFPDLHSELNLSSLELGDSALYFCASSSPGQGPIFGPGTRLTVL.

The chain recombines TRBV19 with TRBJ1-2; 7 nucleotides match TRBD1. Germline lookup yields CDR1 LNHDA and CDR2 SQIVND (reference sequence). The CDR3 loop spans 15 amino acids. V shed 5 bases and J 1 base; nucleotides not matched to a gene: 7. DNA for the CDR3: TGTGCCAGTAGTGCCTCCGGGACAGTTAACTATGGCTACACCTTC. Translated, it gives CASSASGTVNYGYTF.

The V gene is TRBV11-2, the J gene TRBJ2-1; the match to TRBD2 covers 8 bases. The CDR3 extends over 15 amino acids. CDR1 and CDR2 (germline): SGHAT, FQNNGV. V trimming: 5 bases; J trimming: 2 bases; junction bases outside the gene matches: 5. CDR3 coding DNA: TGTGCCAGCAGCCCGTTTAGCGGGACCTACAATGAGCAGTTCTTC. Encoded protein: CASSPFSGTYNEQFF.

This chain uses TRBV2 with TRBJ1-2, with D hard to call. V was cut by 2 bases and J by 2 bases, with 6 bases left in between. Germline-derived CDR1 and CDR2 are SNHLY and FYNNEI. This CDR3 is 13 amino acids long. In DNA form, the CDR3 reads TGTGCCAGCAGTGAACAGCCCAACTATGGCTACACCTTC. Its translation is CASSEQPNYGYTF.

As for this clone: This same CDR3 is encoded by further DNA sequences in the sample. The V and J genes are TRBV19 and TRBJ1-2; D ambiguous. Germline lookup yields CDR1 LNHDA and CDR2 SQIVND (reference sequence). V dropped 1 base and J dropped 3 bases, with 6 bases sitting between them. The CDR3 covers 13 residues. The CDR3 protein is CASSIGGDYGYTF. CDR3 DNA: TGTGCCAGTAGTATAGGTGGGGACTATGGCTACACCTTC.

V gene TRBV7-9 combines with J gene TRBJ2-7; 7 nucleotides match TRBD1. The germline gives CDR1 SEHNR, CDR2 FQNEAQ (reference sequence). This CDR3 spans 17 amino acids. The V and J ends lost 5 bases and 4 bases, in that order; junction bases with no gene match: 17. The CDR3 DNA reads as TGTGCCAGCAGCCCTTACCCTACCGGGACAGAAATATACGAGCAGTACTTC. Residues: CASSPYPTGTEIYEQYF.

This clone has just a few counts. The V and J genes are TRBV9 and TRBJ2-2; TRBD2 aligns across 9 bases. Germline-derived CDR1 and CDR2 are SGDLS and YYNGEE. The CDR3 runs 14 residues. V lost 9 bases and J lost 0; bases outside the gene matches: 3. CDR3 residues: CATSGAANTGELFF. The DNA of the CDR3 is TGTGCCACTAGCGGGGCAGCGAACACCGGGGAGCTGTTTTTT.

The rearrangement links TRBV11-2 to TRBJ2-1, with TRBD1 matching 8 bases. The CDR3 is 13 residues long. Trimming cost V 3 bases and J 7 bases; bases outside gene matches: 2. Germline V gene data show CDR1 as SGHAT and CDR2 as FQNNGV. The CDR3 sequence: CASSFDRGNEQFF. The CDR3 region has the DNA TGTGCCAGCAGCTTTGACAGGGGAAATGAGCAGTTCTTC.

This clone was recorded a few times. V gene TRBV20-1 combines with J gene TRBJ2-7; either TRBD1 or TRBD2 may supply D (5 bases each). The CDR3 extends over 11 amino acids. CDR1 DFQATT and CDR2 SNEGSKA come from the germline V gene (reference sequence). Trimming took 6 bases from V and 6 from J, leaving 12 bases between them. The CDR3 reads CSALGPGEQYF. In nucleotides, the CDR3 is TGCAGTGCCCTGGGACCGGGCGAGCAGTACTTC.

J is TRBJ2-7 and V is TRBV3-1 (or the pseudogene TRBV3-2); 10 nucleotides agree with TRBD1. The V gene's germline CDR1 is LGHDT and CDR2 YNNKEL (reference sequence). Losses at the gene ends were 3 bases for V and 3 bases for J; bases not matched to a gene: 2. This CDR3 region has 14 residues. The CDR3 DNA reads TGTGCCAGCAGCCAGGGGACAGGGGACTACGAGCAGTACTTC. It encodes CASSQGTGDYEQYF.

This rearrangement joins TRBV7-2 to TRBJ2-1; 11 positions match TRBD2. Unmatched junction bases numbered 5, after V lost 4 bases and J lost 9 bases. Germline CDR1 is SGHTA and CDR2 is FQGNSA. The CDR3 consists of 14 residues. The CDR3 spells CASSSSGGLGEQFF. For the CDR3, the DNA is TGTGCCAGCAGCTCTAGCGGGGGGCTGGGTGAGCAGTTCTTC.

The chain joins TRBV2 to TRBJ2-2, with D possibly being TRBD2 (7 bases). The CDR3 consists of 15 residues. Trimming took 3 bases from V and 1 from J, leaving 9 bases between them. Germline V gene lookup returns CDR1 SNHLY and CDR2 FYNNEI. The chain's CDR3 is CASSEGGGNTGELFF. The CDR3 DNA sequence: TGTGCCAGCAGTGAGGGAGGGGGGAACACCGGGGAGCTGTTTTTT.

The rearrangement uses TRBV6-5 and TRBJ1-2, with a possible D match to TRBD1 (6 bases). The CDR3 runs to 14 residues. CDR1 MNHEY and CDR2 SVGAGI come from the germline V gene. V lost 8 bases, J lost 4 bases, and 17 bases lay in between. The CDR3 reads CASRQGYLGYGYTF. The CDR3 nucleotides read TGTGCCAGCCGTCAGGGGTATTTGGGCTATGGCTACACCTTC.

The gene calls are TRBV7-2 and TRBJ1-1; possibly TRBD1 for D (5 bases). In germline, CDR1 is SGHTA, CDR2 FQGNSA. Trimming took off 1 base at V and 5 bases at J, with 14 bases between the two ends. This CDR3 contains 15 residues. The CDR3 loop is CASSLVYGGRTEAFF. Written as DNA, the CDR3 is TGTGCCAGCAGCTTAGTCTATGGGGGTCGGACTGAAGCTTTCTTT.